The present TCR beta chain was sequenced within a study of cytotoxic CD8 clonotypes in ibrutinib-treated CLL. Study-level information: The patients comprised some twelve relapsed/refractory and around 15 treatment-naive cases, around 17 IGHV unmutated. Following a median about eleven months of treatment, with a range of 6 to 36, response samples were taken. Study-wide findings and caveats: Baseline clonality, above age-matched healthy donor levels, tracked circulating CD8+ T-cell counts.

This CDR3 has 14 amino acids. Germline CDR1 is SGDLS and CDR2 is YYNGEE. With 4 bases removed from V and 0 bases from J, the gap between germline ends came to 11 bases. Here immunoSEQ multiplex PCR was the method, and the copy in TCRdb shows in-frame clones only, minus some. Here the sample spans 160,000 or so clones, about 80% being singletons. This clone was recorded once. The antigen remains undetermined. The V and J genes are TRBV9 and TRBJ2-7; no clear D gene. This TCR came from a human donor with chronic lymphocytic leukemia. The starting material was PBMCs, obtained after 24 months of ibrutinib treatment. This chain's CDR3 is CASSTLGSSYEQYF. In DNA, the CDR3 is TGTGCCAGCAGCACCCTGGGTAGCTCCTACGAGCAGTACTTC.